These 21 T cell receptor beta chains were sequenced from one sample in a study of blood T cell repertoires in COVID-19. Here immunoSEQ multiplex PCR was the method, and the copy in TCRdb shows in-frame clones only, minus some. The profile shows under 45,000 clones, around 84% of them singletons. Material for sequencing was peripheral blood. The receptors shown here come from a human donor in a cohort sampled during active COVID-19.

The chain joins TRBV6-1 to TRBJ1-2, with 7 nucleotides matching TRBD1. V gave up 1 base and J gave up 3 bases; unmatched junction bases: 2. The CDR3 spans 14 residues. Germline CDR1 MNHNS, CDR2 SASEGT. The CDR3, as DNA: TGTGCCAGCAGTGAAGGGCAGGGGGACTATGGCTACACCTTC. It yields the protein CASSEGQGDYGYTF.

This chain connects TRBV4-1 to TRBJ1-2; possible D gene TRBD1, 6 bases. CDR3 length: 16 amino acids. V lost 0 bases and J lost 4, with 15 bases in between. In germline, CDR1 is MGHRA, CDR2 YSYEKL. Here the CDR3 reads CASSQDADRAVYGYTF. The DNA of the CDR3 is TGCGCCAGCAGCCAAGATGCGGACAGAGCAGTCTATGGCTACACCTTC.

The chain combines TRBV5-1 with TRBJ1-1; 8 nucleotides match TRBD1. The junction had 6 bases not matched to a gene; V was cut back by 9 bases and J by 2 bases. This CDR3 is 13 amino acids long. The germline V gene has CDR1 SGHRS and CDR2 YFSETQ. CDR3 DNA sequence: TGCGCCACTGCGACAGGGGACAACACTGAAGCTTTCTTT. Its translation: CATATGDNTEAFF.

The chain carries TRBV11-2 and TRBJ1-2, with D unclear. The CDR3 totals 13 residues. Germline-derived CDR1 and CDR2 are SGHAT and FQNNGV. Between the trimmed V and J ends, which lost 0 bases and 7 bases, there was a span of 9 bases. For the CDR3, the DNA is TGTGCCAGCAGCTTAGATCTAGCGGGTGGCTACACCTTC. Protein product: CASSLDLAGGYTF.

The chain combines TRBV9 with TRBJ2-6; 8 nucleotides align to TRBD1. Germline V gives CDR1 SGDLS, CDR2 YYNGEE. Trimming at V came to 3 bases and at J to 5 bases, leaving 4 bases not matched to a gene. The length of the CDR3 is 15 residues. DNA of the CDR3: TGTGCCAGCAGCGCCCAGGGGGCGAGGGCCAACGTCCTGACTTTC. It yields the protein CASSAQGARANVLTF.

The rearrangement uses TRBV7-2 and TRBJ2-5; maybe TRBD2 (6 bases). The CDR3 loop spans 15 amino acids. The germline V gene encodes CDR1 SGHTA and CDR2 FQGNSA. Between the trimmed V and J ends, which lost 5 bases and 2 bases, there was a span of 15 bases. The CDR3, as DNA: TGTGCCAGCAGCCTAACCGCGGGGCATCAAGAGACCCAGTACTTC. Protein product: CASSLTAGHQETQYF. Together with reference TRBV7-2 and TRBJ2-5, the CDR3 gives the full variable domain: GAGVSQSPSNKVTEKGKDVELRCDPISGHTALYWYRQSLGQGLEFLIYFQGNSAPDKSGLPSDRFSAERTGGSVSTLTIQRTQQEDSAVYLCASSLTAGHQETQYFGPGTRLLVL.

V and J are TRBV5-4 and TRBJ2-6; D is ambiguous. This CDR3 contains 14 residues. CDR1 and CDR2 from the germline V gene are SGHNT and YYREEE (reference sequence). V lost 6 bases, J lost 1 base, and 8 bases lay in between. The CDR3 here is CASTSRSGANVLTF. CDR3 DNA sequence: TGTGCCAGCACCTCTAGGTCTGGGGCCAACGTCCTGACTTTC.

The chain carries TRBV10-3 and TRBJ2-2; possible D gene TRBD1, 5 bases. The germline CDR1 and CDR2 sequences are ENHRY and SYGVKD. The CDR3 covers 16 residues. V dropped 2 bases and J dropped 8 bases, with 18 bases sitting between them. The CDR3 coding sequence is TGTGCCATCAGTGAGACAGGATCCAGTGTATCGGGGGAGCTGTTTTTT. Translating it yields CAISETGSSVSGELFF.

This chain connects TRBV5-1 to TRBJ2-1, with TRBD1 identical over 9 bases. There are 14 residues in the CDR3. Germline assignment: CDR1 SGHRS and CDR2 YFSETQ. V was clipped by 3 bases and J by 7 bases; unmatched bases: 5. As DNA, the CDR3 is TGCGCCAGCAGCTACGGACAGGGGCGAAATGAGCAGTTCTTC. Translated: CASSYGQGRNEQFF.

V is TRBV5-1 and J is TRBJ2-3, with D maybe TRBD2 (5 bases). V shed 3 bases and J shed 6 bases, with 11 bases lying between them. Germline CDR1 and CDR2: SGHRS and YFSETQ. The length of the CDR3 is 13 residues. The CDR3 bases are TGCGCCAGCAGCTCCCGGACTCCCGATACGCAGTATTTT. Its translation: CASSSRTPDTQYF.

This chain connects TRBV24-1 to TRBJ2-1; 8 nucleotides agree with TRBD1. Germline CDR1 and CDR2: KGHDR and SFDVKD. The CDR3 spans 16 residues. Losses at the gene ends were 3 bases for V and 2 bases for J; bases not matched to a gene: 5. Here the CDR3 DNA reads TGTGCCACCAGTGATGCGAGACAGGGGACCTACAATGAGCAGTTCTTC. It translates to CATSDARQGTYNEQFF.

The chain recombines TRBV7-9 with TRBJ1-2; D ambiguous. Trimming left V 0 bases short and J 6 bases short, with 11 bases between. Germline loops: CDR1 SEHNR, CDR2 FQNEAQ (reference sequence). The CDR3 has 14 residues. The CDR3 DNA reads TGTGCCAGCAGCTTAGCGGCGGCAGACCATGGCTACACCTTC. It translates to CASSLAAADHGYTF.

The chain combines TRBV5-1 with TRBJ2-3, with D perhaps matching TRBD1 (6 bases). CDR1 and CDR2 (germline): SGHRS, YFSETQ. This CDR3 contains 17 residues. Trimming removed 5 bases from V and 1 base from J, with 20 bases in between. CDR3 sequence: CASRPGVTTERTDTQYF. CDR3 nucleotides: TGCGCCAGCAGGCCAGGGGTTACGACAGAGCGCACAGATACGCAGTATTTT.

This clone has more than one count but fewer than ten. This chain joins TRBV19 and TRBJ1-5; possible D gene TRBD1, 6 bases. Trimming removed 5 bases from V and 6 bases from J, with 17 bases in between. Germline-derived CDR1 and CDR2 are LNHDA and SQIVND (reference sequence). The CDR3 is 15 amino acids. CDR3 amino acids: CASSDLQGEGQPQHF. Written as DNA, the CDR3 is TGTGCCAGTAGTGACCTACAGGGAGAGGGTCAGCCCCAGCATTTT.

The CDR3 sequence: CASSVGWGPVNEKLFF. CDR3 in DNA: TGTGCCAGCAGCGTAGGGTGGGGCCCGGTTAATGAAAAACTGTTTTTT. V gene TRBV9 combines with J gene TRBJ1-4; D is possibly TRBD1 (5 bases). V was cut by 0 bases and J by 4 bases, with 13 bases left in between. The CDR3 spans 16 residues. The germline gives CDR1 SGDLS, CDR2 YYNGEE.

This chain links TRBV10-3 with TRBJ2-5; 7 bases are shared with TRBD2. Per germline, CDR1 ENHRY and CDR2 SYGVKD. J was trimmed by 2 bases and V by 6 bases; bases with no gene match: 6. CDR3 length: 14 amino acids. The CDR3 region has the DNA TGTGCCATCAGGGAAGCGGGGATTCAAGAGACCCAGTACTTC. Translating gives CAIREAGIQETQYF.

This clone was observed once. The CDR3 is CASSLGLAFSYEQYF. CDR3 in DNA: TGTGCCAGCAGCTTGGGACTAGCGTTCTCCTACGAGCAGTACTTC. The rearrangement links TRBV11-2 to TRBJ2-7; the match to TRBD2 covers 10 bases. The V and J ends lost 3 bases and 0 bases, in that order; junction bases with no gene match: 2. Germline V CDR1 and CDR2: SGHAT, FQNNGV. The CDR3 spans 15 residues. Filled out from reference TRBV11-2 and TRBJ2-7, the complete variable domain reads EAGVAQSPRYKIIEKRQSVAFWCNPISGHATLYWYQQILGQGPKLLIQFQNNGVVDDSQLPKDRFSAERLKGVDSTLKIQPAKLEDSAVYLCASSLGLAFSYEQYFGPGTRLTVT.

The rearrangement links TRBV2 to TRBJ1-2; D not certain. Germline-derived CDR1 and CDR2 are SNHLY and FYNNEI. V gave up 4 bases and J gave up 3 bases, with 12 bases separating them. The CDR3 extends over 14 amino acids. The CDR3 region has the DNA TGTGCCAGCAGTGGGTCCGGGTCCCACTATGGCTACACCTTC. Amino acid sequence: CASSGSGSHYGYTF.

The chain employs TRBV3-1 (or the pseudogene TRBV3-2) and TRBJ2-3; 10 positions agree with TRBD1. The V gene's germline CDR1 is LGHDT and CDR2 YNNKEL (reference sequence). The CDR3 has 15 residues. Unmatched junction bases numbered 0, after V lost 1 base and J lost 2 bases. CDR3 residues: CASSQGQGATDTQYF. The CDR3, as DNA: TGTGCCAGCAGCCAAGGACAGGGGGCCACAGATACGCAGTATTTT.

The sample holds one count of this clone. CDR3: CAWSVGQRGYSGNTIYF. The CDR3 region has the DNA TGTGCCTGGAGTGTGGGACAGAGAGGATACTCTGGAAACACCATATATTTT. The V and J genes are TRBV30 and TRBJ1-3, with TRBD1 matching over 7 bases. With V trimmed by 0 bases and J by 0 bases, 8 bases remained unmatched. The germline V gene has CDR1 GTSNPN and CDR2 SVGIG (reference sequence). The CDR3 sequence is 17 residues long.

V gene TRBV18 combines with J gene TRBJ1-2; TRBD1 aligns across 10 bases. Germline CDR1 reads KGHSH; CDR2 reads LQKENI. V shed 2 bases, J shed 6 bases, and the junction held 9 bases outside the gene matches. The length of the CDR3 is 16 residues. CDR3 sequence (DNA): TGTGCCAGCTCACCAGCCCCGGGACAGGGGTACCATGGCTACACCTTC. Amino acids: CASSPAPGQGYHGYTF.